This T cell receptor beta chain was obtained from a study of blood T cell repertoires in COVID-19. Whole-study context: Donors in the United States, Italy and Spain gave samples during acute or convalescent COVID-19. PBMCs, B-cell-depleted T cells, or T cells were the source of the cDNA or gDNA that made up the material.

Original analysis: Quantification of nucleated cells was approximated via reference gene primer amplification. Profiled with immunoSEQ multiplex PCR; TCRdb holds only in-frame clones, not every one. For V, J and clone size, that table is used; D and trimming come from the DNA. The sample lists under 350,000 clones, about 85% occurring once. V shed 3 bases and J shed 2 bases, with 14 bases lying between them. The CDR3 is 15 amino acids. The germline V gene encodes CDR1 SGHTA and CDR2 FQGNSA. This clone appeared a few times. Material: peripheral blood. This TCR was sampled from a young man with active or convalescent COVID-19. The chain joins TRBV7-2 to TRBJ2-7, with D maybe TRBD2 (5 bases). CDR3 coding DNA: TGTGCCAGCAGCTTGGGTAGCGTCCTCACCTACGAGCAGTACTTC. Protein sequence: CASSLGSVLTYEQYF.